A selection of T cell receptor beta chains follows, all from one sample in a study of blood T cell repertoires in COVID-19. Using immunoSEQ multiplex PCR, the repertoire was profiled, and TCRdb retains in-frame clones only, with some absent. The sample lists around 95,000 clones; over 75% were seen once. The sequenced material came from peripheral blood. All receptors derive from a man aged 25 to 40 in a cohort sampled during active COVID-19. The CDR3 runs from the conserved cysteine through the conserved F or W. The order of the fields is CDR3 DNA, CDR3 protein, J gene, V gene, clone size, D gene. D genes are given only for firm matches. Clone size appears in some rows only: once, few, many, or a class for an expanded clone.

cdr3_nt: TGTGCCAGCAGCTTGGGACTAGCGGTCCCTTGGGATACGCAGTATTTT; cdr3_aa: CASSLGLAVPWDTQYF; j_call: TRBJ2-3; v_call: TRBV5-5; clone_size: -; d_call: TRBD2
cdr3_nt: TGCGCCAGCAGCTTGGCCGGGACAGGGCGTGAAAAACTGTTTTTT; cdr3_aa: CASSLAGTGREKLFF; j_call: TRBJ1-4; v_call: TRBV5-1; clone_size: -; d_call: TRBD1
cdr3_nt: TGTGCCAGCAGCCCTAGAACTCAAGAGACCCAGTACTTC; cdr3_aa: CASSPRTQETQYF; j_call: TRBJ2-5; v_call: TRBV7-2; clone_size: -; d_call: -
cdr3_nt: TGTGCCAGCAGTCGATCGGGACAGGGCTACGAGCAGTACTTC; cdr3_aa: CASSRSGQGYEQYF; j_call: TRBJ2-7; v_call: TRBV6-6; clone_size: -; d_call: TRBD1
cdr3_nt: TGTGCCAGCAGCTTACGGGGGGACGGCACTGAAGCTTTCTTT; cdr3_aa: CASSLRGDGTEAFF; j_call: TRBJ1-1; v_call: TRBV7-9; clone_size: -; d_call: -
cdr3_nt: TGTGCCAGCAGTTACTCACAGGGGTCCTATGGCTACACCTTC; cdr3_aa: CASSYSQGSYGYTF; j_call: TRBJ1-2; v_call: TRBV6-5; clone_size: -; d_call: TRBD1
cdr3_nt: TGTGCCAGCAGCGTAGGGGCCGACAGGAGCCAAGAGACCCAGTACTTC; cdr3_aa: CASSVGADRSQETQYF; j_call: TRBJ2-5; v_call: TRBV9; clone_size: -; d_call: -
cdr3_nt: TGTGCCTGGAGCATGCAGGGGAACACTGAAGCTTTCTTT; cdr3_aa: CAWSMQGNTEAFF; j_call: TRBJ1-1; v_call: TRBV30; clone_size: -; d_call: -
cdr3_nt: TGCGCCAGCAGCTTGGGGTCAGAAAATTCACCCCTCCACTTT; cdr3_aa: CASSLGSENSPLHF; j_call: TRBJ1-6; v_call: TRBV5-1; clone_size: once; d_call: -
cdr3_nt: TGTGCCACCAGTGATATGGATAGCGGGGGGGCTTATACGCAGTATTTT; cdr3_aa: CATSDMDSGGAYTQYF; j_call: TRBJ2-3; v_call: TRBV24-1; clone_size: once; d_call: TRBD2
cdr3_nt: TGTGCCAGCAGCTTATCGCAGGGTGATGTGGGCGGGGAGCTGTTTTTT; cdr3_aa: CASSLSQGDVGGELFF; j_call: TRBJ2-2; v_call: TRBV7-2; clone_size: -; d_call: -
cdr3_nt: TGTGCCACCAGCCGTACATTCTCTGGAAACACCATATATTTT; cdr3_aa: CATSRTFSGNTIYF; j_call: TRBJ1-3; v_call: TRBV15; clone_size: -; d_call: -
cdr3_nt: TGTGCCAGCAGCTTAGCGCGGGACTATGGCTACACCTTC; cdr3_aa: CASSLARDYGYTF; j_call: TRBJ1-2; v_call: TRBV7-2; clone_size: -; d_call: -
cdr3_nt: TGTGCCAGTAGTATGGGGACAGGACGAACGCATGGCTACACCTTC; cdr3_aa: CASSMGTGRTHGYTF; j_call: TRBJ1-2; v_call: TRBV19; clone_size: -; d_call: TRBD1
cdr3_nt: TGTGCCAGCAGCCCCGGGAGGGGGAGAGCAGATACGCAGTATTTT; cdr3_aa: CASSPGRGRADTQYF; j_call: TRBJ2-3; v_call: TRBV7-3; clone_size: -; d_call: TRBD2
cdr3_nt: TGCGCCAGCAGCTTGGGGGAGCTGGGCACCGGGGAGCTGTTTTTT; cdr3_aa: CASSLGELGTGELFF; j_call: TRBJ2-2; v_call: TRBV5-1; clone_size: -; d_call: -
cdr3_nt: TGTGCTAGTGGTTTGGGGGCAGGCCTCAATCAGCCCCAGCATTTT; cdr3_aa: CASGLGAGLNQPQHF; j_call: TRBJ1-5; v_call: TRBV12-5; clone_size: -; d_call: -
cdr3_nt: TGTGCCAGCAGTTTATATTCAGGGGGCGCATCCTACGAGCAGTACTTC; cdr3_aa: CASSLYSGGASYEQYF; j_call: TRBJ2-7; v_call: TRBV28; clone_size: -; d_call: TRBD1
cdr3_nt: TGTGCCAGCAGTTACTCTGCTAGCGGGGGCCCCCCTCCGCTCTTC; cdr3_aa: CASSYSASGGPPPLF; j_call: TRBJ2-1; v_call: TRBV6-6; clone_size: -; d_call: TRBD2
cdr3_nt: TGCGCCAGCAGTCTATCGACTTCTAGTGCGACCCAGTACTTC; cdr3_aa: CASSLSTSSATQYF; j_call: TRBJ2-5; v_call: TRBV23-1; clone_size: -; d_call: -
cdr3_nt: TGTGCCAGCAGTGAAGCTCCGGGACAGGGGCAATCTGGAAACACCATATATTTT; cdr3_aa: CASSEAPGQGQSGNTIYF; j_call: TRBJ1-3; v_call: TRBV6-1; clone_size: few; d_call: TRBD1
cdr3_nt: TGTGCCAGTAGTATGACAGATCACTCCTACGAGCAGTACTTC; cdr3_aa: CASSMTDHSYEQYF; j_call: TRBJ2-7; v_call: TRBV19; clone_size: -; d_call: -
cdr3_nt: TGTGCCAGCAGTGACTCAGCGGGGCCGAACACTGAAGCTTTCTTT; cdr3_aa: CASSDSAGPNTEAFF; j_call: TRBJ1-1; v_call: TRBV6-4; clone_size: -; d_call: -
cdr3_nt: TGTGCCAGCAGGGGGCAGGGAAGGGCCAACGTCCTGACTTTC; cdr3_aa: CASRGQGRANVLTF; j_call: TRBJ2-6; v_call: TRBV5-6; clone_size: -; d_call: -
cdr3_nt: TGTGCCAGCAGTCCCAAGGGAGGGGGTCGTAAAGGCTACACCTTC; cdr3_aa: CASSPKGGGRKGYTF; j_call: TRBJ1-2; v_call: TRBV28; clone_size: -; d_call: -
cdr3_nt: TGTGCCAGCAGCTTAGTGACAAACTACAATGAGCAGTTCTTC; cdr3_aa: CASSLVTNYNEQFF; j_call: TRBJ2-1; v_call: TRBV7-9; clone_size: many; d_call: -
cdr3_nt: TGTGCCAGCAGTTCTCTCACAGGGGGCTATGAAAAACTGTTTTTT; cdr3_aa: CASSSLTGGYEKLFF; j_call: TRBJ1-4; v_call: TRBV27; clone_size: -; d_call: TRBD1
cdr3_nt: TGTGCCAGCAGGGGGGCCTACTTATCCCAAGAGACCCAGTACTTC; cdr3_aa: CASRGAYLSQETQYF; j_call: TRBJ2-5; v_call: TRBV27; clone_size: -; d_call: -
cdr3_nt: TGTGCCAGTAGTATAGATGGGACATTTACTGAAGCTTTCTTT; cdr3_aa: CASSIDGTFTEAFF; j_call: TRBJ1-1; v_call: TRBV19; clone_size: -; d_call: -
cdr3_nt: TGCGCCAGCAGCCAAGCCCATAACGGGGGGCCATACAATGAGCAGTTCTTC; cdr3_aa: CASSQAHNGGPYNEQFF; j_call: TRBJ2-1; v_call: TRBV4-1; clone_size: -; d_call: -
cdr3_nt: TGTGCCAGCAGTTTCGACAGTCCCTATGGCTACACCTTC; cdr3_aa: CASSFDSPYGYTF; j_call: TRBJ1-2; v_call: TRBV12-3/TRBV12-4; clone_size: -; d_call: -
cdr3_nt: TGTGCCAGCAGCCCTAATAGTCCTTCCGAGCAGTACTTC; cdr3_aa: CASSPNSPSEQYF; j_call: TRBJ2-7; v_call: TRBV3-1/TRBV3-2; clone_size: once; d_call: -
cdr3_nt: TGCGCCAGCAGCCAGGGACTAGCGGGGAGCAACACCGGGGAGCTGTTTTTT; cdr3_aa: CASSQGLAGSNTGELFF; j_call: TRBJ2-2; v_call: TRBV5-1; clone_size: -; d_call: TRBD2